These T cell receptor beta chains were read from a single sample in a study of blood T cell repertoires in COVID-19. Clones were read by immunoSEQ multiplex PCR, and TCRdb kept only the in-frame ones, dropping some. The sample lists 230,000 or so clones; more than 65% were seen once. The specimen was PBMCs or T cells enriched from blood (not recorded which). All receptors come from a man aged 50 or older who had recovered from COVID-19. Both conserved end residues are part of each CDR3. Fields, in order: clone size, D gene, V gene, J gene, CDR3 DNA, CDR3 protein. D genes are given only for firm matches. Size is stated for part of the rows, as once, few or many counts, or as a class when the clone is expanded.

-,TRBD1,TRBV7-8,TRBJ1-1,TGTGCCAGCAGCCCCGGGGTTGCAGGGGGTATCCCCGAAGCTTTCTTT,CASSPGVAGGIPEAFF
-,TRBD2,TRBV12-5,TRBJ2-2,TGTGCTAGTGGTCCGGTGGGACTAGCGCCCCATACCGGGGAGCTGTTTTTT,CASGPVGLAPHTGELFF
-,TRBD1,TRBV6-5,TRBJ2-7,TGTGCCAGCAGTTTGGACAGGGTCGTTCTAGAGCAGTACTTC,CASSLDRVVLEQYF
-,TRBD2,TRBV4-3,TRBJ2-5,TGCGCCAGCAGCCAAGTCGGGGGGGGGCTAGTCCAAGAGACCCAGTACTTC,CASSQVGGGLVQETQYF
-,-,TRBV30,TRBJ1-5,TGTGCCTGGAAACAGGGAGCTGGTCAGCCCCAGCATTTT,CAWKQGAGQPQHF
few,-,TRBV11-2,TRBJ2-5,TGTGCCAGCACCCTAGAACCCACGGGGACCCAGTACTTC,CASTLEPTGTQYF
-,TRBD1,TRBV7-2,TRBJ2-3,TGTGCCAGCAGCTTGCGTTGGGCGGGACAGGTGTTGGGAGATACGCAGTATTTT,CASSLRWAGQVLGDTQYF
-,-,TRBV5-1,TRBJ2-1,TGCGCCAGCACTCTAGTTAGCTCCTACAATGAGCAGTTCTTC,CASTLVSSYNEQFF
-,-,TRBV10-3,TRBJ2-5,TGTGCCATCAGTGAGTCGACTCGACAAGAGACCCAGTACTTC,CAISESTRQETQYF
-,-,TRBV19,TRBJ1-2,TGTGCCAGTAGTATCGCTGAAGGGGCTGGGATCTTC,CASSIAEGAGIF
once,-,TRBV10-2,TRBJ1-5,TGCGCCAGCAGTTTGTCAGGGAGCAATCAGCCCCAGCATTTT,CASSLSGSNQPQHF
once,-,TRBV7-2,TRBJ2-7,TGTGCCAGCAGCCGCCGATGGGGCGCCTCATACGAGCAGTACTTC,CASSRRWGASYEQYF
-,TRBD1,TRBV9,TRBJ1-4,TGTGCCAGCAGCGTAGGGCCGACAGGGGGCGAAAAACTGTTTTTT,CASSVGPTGGEKLFF
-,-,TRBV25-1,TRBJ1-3,TGTGCCAGCAGTGATTGGACAGACTCTGGAAACACCATATATTTT,CASSDWTDSGNTIYF
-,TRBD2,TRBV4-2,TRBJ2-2,TGTGCCAGCAGCCAGATGGGTCTAGCGGGGGTGAACACCGGGGAGCTGTTTTTT,CASSQMGLAGVNTGELFF
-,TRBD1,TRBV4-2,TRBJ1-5,TGTGCCAGCAGCCTTGAAGGGGGCGGCCTGAATCAGCCCCAGCATTTT,CASSLEGGGLNQPQHF
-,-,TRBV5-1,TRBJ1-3,TGCGCCAGCAGCTTGGAGCGGAGCGAGACTGGAAACACCATATATTTT,CASSLERSETGNTIYF
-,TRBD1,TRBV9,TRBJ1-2,TGTGCCAGCAGCCCCCGACAGGGCCAGGACTATGGCTACACCTTC,CASSPRQGQDYGYTF
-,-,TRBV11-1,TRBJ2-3,TGTGCCAGCAGCTTGGACCGACTAGTAGGAGATACGCAGTATTTT,CASSLDRLVGDTQYF
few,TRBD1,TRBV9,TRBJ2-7,TGTGCCAGCAGCGTTTTTGACAGGGGGCGCGAGCAGTACTTC,CASSVFDRGREQYF
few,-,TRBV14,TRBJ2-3,TGTGCCAGCAGCCCCCGTTTCACAGATACGCAGTATTTT,CASSPRFTDTQYF
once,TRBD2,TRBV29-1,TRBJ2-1,TGCAGCGTTGATGGTGGGACTAGACACAATGAGCAGTTCTTC,CSVDGGTRHNEQFF
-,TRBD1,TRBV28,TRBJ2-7,TGTGCCAGCACCCCTTACCCCGGGACAGGGAGACAACGGGAATACTTC,CASTPYPGTGRQREYF
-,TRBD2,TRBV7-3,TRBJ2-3,TGTGCCAGCAGCGTAGGAGCGGGAGGCCCCGATACGCAGTATTTT,CASSVGAGGPDTQYF
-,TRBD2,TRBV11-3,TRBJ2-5,TGTGCCAGCAGCAGAGATGGTAGCGGGAGTGCAGAGACCCAGTACTTC,CASSRDGSGSAETQYF
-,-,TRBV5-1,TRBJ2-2,TGCGCCAGCAGAAGCAACACCGGGGAGCTGTTTTTT,CASRSNTGELFF
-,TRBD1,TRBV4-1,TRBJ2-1,TGCGCCAGCAGCCACCGGGAGGGGACAGGGGGCCATGAGCAGTTCTTC,CASSHREGTGGHEQFF
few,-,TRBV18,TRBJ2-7,TGTGCCAGCTCCCCCGATCTGAGCTCCTACGAGCAGTACTTC,CASSPDLSSYEQYF
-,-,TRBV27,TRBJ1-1,TGTGCCAGCAGTCCCGCACGGGGTACGTTAACTGAAGCTTTCTTT,CASSPARGTLTEAFF
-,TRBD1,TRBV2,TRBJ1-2,TGTGCCAGCAGTGAGGGACAGGGGTTTTATGGCTACACCTTC,CASSEGQGFYGYTF
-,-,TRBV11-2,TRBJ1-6,TGTGCCAGCACAAGCGGCTCCTATAATTCACCCCTCCACTTT,CASTSGSYNSPLHF
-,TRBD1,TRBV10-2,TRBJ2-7,TGCGCCAGCGCCCAGGGACAGCTCCGCGAGCAGTACTTC,CASAQGQLREQYF
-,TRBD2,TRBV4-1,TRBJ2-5,TGCGCCAGCAGTCGAGGACTAGCGCAAGAGACCCAGTACTTC,CASSRGLAQETQYF
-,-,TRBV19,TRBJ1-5,TGTGCCAGTACCCCTGAGGTGAGAGCGGTAGGTCAGCCCCAGCATTTT,CASTPEVRAVGQPQHF
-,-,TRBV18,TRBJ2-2,TGTGCCAGCTCACCATTCCTAGCAGAGATTTGGGAGCTGTTTTTT,CASSPFLAEIWELFF
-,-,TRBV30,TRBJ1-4,TGTGCCTCCCCCCTCTCGGGGGTAGTGGGAAAACTGTTTTTT,CASPLSGVVGKLFF
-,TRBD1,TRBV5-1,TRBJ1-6,TGCGCCAGCAGCTTGGTGGTTACGAGGGGGCGAGGTTCGCGATCACCCCTCCACTTT,CASSLVVTRGRGSRSPLHF
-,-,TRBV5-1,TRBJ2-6,TGCGCCAGCAGCTGGGACTTTTCGTCTGGGGCCAACGTCCTGACTTTC,CASSWDFSSGANVLTF
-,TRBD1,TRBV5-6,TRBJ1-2,TGTGCCAGCAGCAGACAGGGGCCTAACTATGGCTACACCTTC,CASSRQGPNYGYTF
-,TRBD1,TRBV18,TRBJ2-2,TGTGCCAGCTCGCCCTACTCACAGGGGGCCGGGGAGCTGTTTTTT,CASSPYSQGAGELFF
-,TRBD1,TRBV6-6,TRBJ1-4,TGTGCCACGGGACAGGGGTATGAAAAACTGTTTTTT,CATGQGYEKLFF
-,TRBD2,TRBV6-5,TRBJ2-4,TGTGCCAGCACTGCGGGGACTATAGCCAAAAACATTCAGTACTTC,CASTAGTIAKNIQYF
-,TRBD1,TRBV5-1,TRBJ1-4,TGCGCCAGCAGCGCGGGACAGACTAAGAATGAAAAACTGTTTTTT,CASSAGQTKNEKLFF
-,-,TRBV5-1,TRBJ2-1,TGCGCCAGCAGCTTGAGACAAGTATCCTACAATGAGCAGTTCTTC,CASSLRQVSYNEQFF